This TCR beta chain was identified in a study of blood T cell repertoires in COVID-19. Overall study: The United States, Italy and Spain supplied acute and convalescent COVID-19 samples. PBMCs, B-cell-depleted T cells, or T cells provided the cDNA or gDNA that made up the material.

This clone was seen just once. Under the authors' procedure: Amplification with reference gene primers provided the estimates of nucleated cell counts. Method: immunoSEQ multiplex PCR; TCRdb's copy keeps in-frame clones and lacks some. The V and J calls and clone size were taken over from that table, and D and trimming were inferred from the DNA. The sample has approximately 300,000 clones, approximately 86% seen once. V dropped 2 bases and J dropped 11; count of bases not matched to a gene: 3. Germline values: CDR1 LNHNV, CDR2 YYDKDF (reference sequence). The CDR3 length is 12 residues. The source is a man aged 18 to 30 with active or convalescent COVID-19. The chain uses TRBV15 and TRBJ1-1, with 9 bases matching TRBD1. Sequenced sample: peripheral blood. DNA for the CDR3: TGTGCCACCAGCAGAACGACAGGGGGTGCTTTCTTT. Protein: CATSRTTGGAFF.